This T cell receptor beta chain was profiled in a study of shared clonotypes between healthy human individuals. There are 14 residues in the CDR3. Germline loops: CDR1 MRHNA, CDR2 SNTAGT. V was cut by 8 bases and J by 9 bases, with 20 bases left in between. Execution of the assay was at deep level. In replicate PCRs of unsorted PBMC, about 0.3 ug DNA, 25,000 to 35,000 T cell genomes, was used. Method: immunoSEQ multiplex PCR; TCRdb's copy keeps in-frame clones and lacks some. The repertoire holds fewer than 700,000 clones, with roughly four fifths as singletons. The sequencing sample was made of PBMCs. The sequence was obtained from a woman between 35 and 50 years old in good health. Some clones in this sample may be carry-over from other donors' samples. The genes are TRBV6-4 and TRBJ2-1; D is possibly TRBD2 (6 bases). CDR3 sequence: CASHSGGSSAEQFF. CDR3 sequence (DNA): TGTGCCAGCCATAGCGGTGGGTCGTCCGCTGAGCAGTTCTTC.